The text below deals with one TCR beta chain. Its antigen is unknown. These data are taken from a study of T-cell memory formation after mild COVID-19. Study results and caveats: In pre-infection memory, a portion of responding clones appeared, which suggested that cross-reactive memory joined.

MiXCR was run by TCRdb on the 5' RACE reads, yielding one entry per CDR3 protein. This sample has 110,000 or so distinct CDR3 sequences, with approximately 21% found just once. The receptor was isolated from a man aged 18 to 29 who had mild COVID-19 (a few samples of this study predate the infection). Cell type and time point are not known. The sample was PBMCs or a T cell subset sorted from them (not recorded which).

The CDR3 DNA reads TGTGCCAGCAGCTTAGATGTCTGGGACGGGAGCTCCTACGAGCAGTACGTC. Translated, it gives CASSLDVWDGSSYEQYV. This sequence joins TRBV11-2 and TRBJ2-7; D might be TRBD2 (6 bases). Trimming removed 0 bases at V and 0 bases at J, with 15 bases between. The CDR3 extends over 17 amino acids. The V gene's germline CDR1 is SGHAT and CDR2 FQNNGV.